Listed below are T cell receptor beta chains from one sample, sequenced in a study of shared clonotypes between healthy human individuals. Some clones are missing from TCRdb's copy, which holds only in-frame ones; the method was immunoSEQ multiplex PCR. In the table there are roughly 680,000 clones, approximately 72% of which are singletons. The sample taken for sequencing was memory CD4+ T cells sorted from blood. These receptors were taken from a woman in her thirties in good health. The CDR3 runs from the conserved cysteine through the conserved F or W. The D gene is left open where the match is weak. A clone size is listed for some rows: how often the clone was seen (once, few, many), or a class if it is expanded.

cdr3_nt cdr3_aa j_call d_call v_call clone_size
TGTGCCAGCAGTCTCCGGGACAGGGGGCGAGGGGCGGATACGCAGTATTTT CASSLRDRGRGADTQYF TRBJ2-3 TRBD1 TRBV28 many
TGCGCCAGCAGCTTTGGCGGCGGGATAGGGGAAAAACTGTTTTTT CASSFGGGIGEKLFF TRBJ1-4 NA TRBV5-1 few
TGTGCCAGAAGCTTGGACGGACTAGCGGGAGCCTGGCCCACCCCCACAGATACGCAGTATTTT CARSLDGLAGAWPTPTDTQYF TRBJ2-3 TRBD2 TRBV5-3 many
TGTGCCAGTAGATCCAGGGGCTGGGTTAACGCCTCCACAGATACGCAGTATTTT CASRSRGWVNASTDTQYF TRBJ2-3 NA TRBV19 many
TGTGCCAGCGGACGGCTCTCTGGAAACACCATATATTTT CASGRLSGNTIYF TRBJ1-3 NA TRBV27 NA
TGTGCCTGGAGTAGATGGGACAGGGAGTGGGGCGAGCAGTACTTC CAWSRWDREWGEQYF TRBJ2-7 TRBD1 TRBV30 NA
TGTGCCAGCAGTTTCGTACTAGCGGGAGAGAGCTCCTACGAGCAGTACTTC CASSFVLAGESSYEQYF TRBJ2-7 TRBD2 TRBV28 NA
TGTGCCAGCAGCCCCGGACAGGGGAGGAATGAGCAGTTCTTC CASSPGQGRNEQFF TRBJ2-1 TRBD1 TRBV5-4 NA
TGTGCCAGTACGTCTAGCGGGAGAGATGAGCAGTTCTTC CASTSSGRDEQFF TRBJ2-1 TRBD2 TRBV19 NA
TGTGCCAGCAGTGATAGAGGGAATAACTATGGCTACACCTTC CASSDRGNNYGYTF TRBJ1-2 NA TRBV2 many
TGTGCCAGCACCGTAGCCAGGGGCGGCTCCTACGAGCAGTACTTC CASTVARGGSYEQYF TRBJ2-7 NA TRBV27 NA
TGCAGCGCCCTGGACCCTTGGGACGGCTACACCTTC CSALDPWDGYTF TRBJ1-2 NA TRBV29-1 few
TGTGCCAGCAGCCAGACCTCGGCTGAAGCTTTCTTT CASSQTSAEAFF TRBJ1-1 NA TRBV7-8 NA
TGTGCCAGCAGCCCTTCGGACGGGACCTACGAGCAGTACTTC CASSPSDGTYEQYF TRBJ2-7 NA TRBV7-6 many
TGTGCCAGTAGTGTGGCCAGCTCCTACAATGAGCAGTTCTTC CASSVASSYNEQFF TRBJ2-1 NA TRBV19 NA
TGCAGCGTTGTGGGCGGCAACACTGAAGCTTTCTTT CSVVGGNTEAFF TRBJ1-1 NA TRBV29-1 NA
TGTGCCAGCAGCTTCCACGGATCCAGGGATACGCAGTATTTT CASSFHGSRDTQYF TRBJ2-3 NA TRBV11-3 NA
TGCAGCGTTATGGCCCGGGGTACGCAGTATTTT CSVMARGTQYF TRBJ2-3 NA TRBV29-1 once
TGCAGCGTGAGGAAGGGGAAAGCGAACACCGGGGAGCTGTTTTTT CSVRKGKANTGELFF TRBJ2-2 NA TRBV29-1 NA
TGTGCCATCAGTGAACTAGCGGGAGGGCCTTTTGAGACCCAGTACTTC CAISELAGGPFETQYF TRBJ2-5 TRBD2 TRBV10-3 many
TGTGCCAGCAGTCCACAGGGGGCTCATCGCGCAGATACGCAGTATTTT CASSPQGAHRADTQYF TRBJ2-3 TRBD1 TRBV27 few
TGTGCCAGCAGTGGGTGGGGCGCCATGGGCGAGCAGTACTTC CASSGWGAMGEQYF TRBJ2-7 NA TRBV2 NA
TGTGCCAGCAGCTTAGGTCTGCTGAGAGGGGAGCTGTTTTTT CASSLGLLRGELFF TRBJ2-2 NA TRBV11-2 NA
TGTGCCAGCAGCTTGGGTAGGCGGAGCTCCTACAATGAGCAGTTCTTC CASSLGRRSSYNEQFF TRBJ2-1 NA TRBV11-2 NA
TGTGCCAGCAGTCGTCAATCAAATCAGCCCCAGCATTTT CASSRQSNQPQHF TRBJ1-5 NA TRBV28 many
TGTGCCAGCAGCTTGTACGGGACAGGATTTAATGAAAAACTGTTTTTT CASSLYGTGFNEKLFF TRBJ1-4 TRBD1 TRBV5-5 NA
TGTGCCAGCAGCCCTAAAGGCGGGAGGCAGGCAGATACGCAGTATTTT CASSPKGGRQADTQYF TRBJ2-3 TRBD2 TRBV27 NA
TGTGCCAGCAGCTTATGGGGGGGTACGGACAATCAGCCCCAGCATTTT CASSLWGGTDNQPQHF TRBJ1-5 NA TRBV7-2 NA
TGTGCCAGCAGTGCTTCTGAGACTAGCGTTGCCTACGAGCAGTACTTC CASSASETSVAYEQYF TRBJ2-7 TRBD2 TRBV25-1 NA
TGTGCCAGCAGGCTGGGACCGAGAGGACGGGAGACCCAGTACTTC CASRLGPRGRETQYF TRBJ2-5 NA TRBV7-9 NA
TGTGCCAGCATCGCTCTCACTAGCGGGAGGAAGGATGAGCAGTTCTTC CASIALTSGRKDEQFF TRBJ2-1 TRBD2 TRBV27 NA
TGTGCCAGCAGTGAGGCCGCAGGTTCTTATGGCTACACCTTC CASSEAAGSYGYTF TRBJ1-2 NA TRBV6-1 once